This passage covers 22 T cell receptor beta chains from one sample sequenced in a study of CD8+ T cells in alopecia areata. Specimens obtained from alopecia areata patients comprised lesional scalp punch biopsies and peripheral blood. TCR sequencing used cDNA made by reverse transcription of extracted RNA. TCRdb keeps only in-frame clones here, not all; method: immunoSEQ multiplex PCR. Among around 15,000 clones listed, almost 60% were seen once. The sequenced material came from skin. Receptors were obtained from a human donor with alopecia areata.

This clone occurred a few times. V and J are TRBV9 and TRBJ2-5, with D perhaps being TRBD1 or TRBD2 (6 bases each). The CDR3 is made up of 15 amino acids. Germline V gene data show CDR1 as SGDLS and CDR2 as YYNGEE. The V and J ends lost 1 base and 1 base respectively, with 11 bases between them. CDR3 loop: CASSVLGGLQETQYF. In nucleotides, the CDR3 is TGTGCCAGCAGCGTACTGGGGGGCCTCCAAGAGACCCAGTACTTC.

The rearrangement uses TRBV7-8 and TRBJ2-7, with 7 bases that match TRBD2. Looked up from germline, CDR1 is SGHVS and CDR2 is FQNEAQ. Trimming took 7 bases from V and 2 from J; bases not matched to a gene: 11. The CDR3 extends over 15 amino acids. The CDR3 DNA is TGTGCCAGCACCTTTTTAGCGGGTCGAGCCTACGAGCAGTACTTC. It encodes CASTFLAGRAYEQYF.

The V gene is TRBV25-1, the J gene TRBJ1-5; D uncertain. V lost 1 base and J 7 bases, leaving 8 bases between the germline ends. The CDR3 loop spans 13 amino acids. CDR1 is MGHDK and CDR2 is SYGVNS in the germline V gene. The CDR3 spells CASSEFSSQPQHF. The CDR3 DNA reads as TGTGCCAGCAGTGAATTTAGTTCCCAGCCCCAGCATTTT.

The chain has TRBV19 and TRBJ2-3; D may be TRBD1 (5 bases). Trimming shortened V by 3 bases and J by 0 bases, and 13 bases separated the two germline ends. Per germline, CDR1 LNHDA and CDR2 SQIVND (reference sequence). The CDR3 has 16 amino acids. This CDR3 is CASSIRSRASTDTQYF. The CDR3 bases are TGTGCCAGTAGTATCAGGTCCAGGGCCAGCACAGATACGCAGTATTTT.

J is TRBJ1-4 and V is TRBV7-9; 10 bases fit TRBD1. The germline V gene encodes CDR1 SEHNR and CDR2 FQNEAQ (reference sequence). This CDR3 has 16 amino acids. The ends lost 1 base at V and 5 bases at J; junction bases unmatched: 4. In DNA form, the CDR3 reads TGTGCCAGCAGCTTAGACCCGGGACAGGGGAATGAAAAACTGTTTTTT. This sequence encodes CASSLDPGQGNEKLFF. The full variable domain, completed using reference TRBV7-9 and TRBJ1-4, is DTGVSQNPRHKITKRGQNVTFRCDPISEHNRLYWYRQTLGQGPEFLTYFQNEAQLEKSRLLSDRFSAERPKGSFSTLEIQRTEQGDSAMYLCASSLDPGQGNEKLFFGSGTQLSVL.

The chain employs TRBV13 and TRBJ2-7; 14 positions agree with TRBD2. The ends lost 4 bases at V and 3 bases at J; junction bases unmatched: 5. The CDR3 is 16 amino acids. Germline V gene lookup returns CDR1 PRHDT and CDR2 FYEKMQ (reference sequence). CDR3 loop: CASSSLGLAGVYEQYF. Written as DNA, the CDR3 is TGTGCCAGCAGCTCCTTGGGACTAGCGGGAGTCTACGAGCAGTACTTC.

The chain couples TRBV5-1 to TRBJ2-1; 7 bases map to TRBD2. This CDR3 has 15 residues. Unmatched junction bases numbered 2, after V lost 2 bases and J lost 0 bases. Per germline, CDR1 SGHRS and CDR2 YFSETQ. CDR3 amino acids: CASSLAGSSYNEQFF. The CDR3 nucleotides read TGCGCCAGCAGCTTAGCGGGGAGCTCCTACAATGAGCAGTTCTTC.

The V gene is TRBV29-1, the J gene TRBJ1-1; D remains ambiguous. The CDR3 spans 10 residues. The germline gives CDR1 SQVTM, CDR2 ANQGSEA. The V gene lost 7 bases and the J gene lost 7 bases, with 10 bases spanning the gap. The CDR3 coding sequence is TGCAGCGCCTTCGAATATGAAGCTTTCTTT. This encodes CSAFEYEAFF.

Notes on this clone: This CDR3 is also generated by other DNA sequences in the sample. CDR3 bases: TGTGCCAGCAGCCTATCCAGACAGGGAGGCTTAGAGACCCAGTACTTC. Encoded protein: CASSLSRQGGLETQYF. This chain connects TRBV7-9 to TRBJ2-5, with D perhaps TRBD1 (7 bases). The CDR3 has 16 amino acids. Trimming removed 5 bases from V and 4 bases from J, with 20 bases in between. CDR1 SEHNR and CDR2 FQNEAQ come from the germline V gene (reference sequence). Combining the CDR3 with reference TRBV7-9 and TRBJ2-5 gives the whole variable domain DTGVSQNPRHKITKRGQNVTFRCDPISEHNRLYWYRQTLGQGPEFLTYFQNEAQLEKSRLLSDRFSAERPKGSFSTLEIQRTEQGDSAMYLCASSLSRQGGLETQYFGPGTRLLVL.

The chain links TRBV6-6 to TRBJ2-7; D is unresolved. CDR1 is MNHNY, CDR2 SVGAGI, per germline (reference sequence). CDR3 length equals 13 residues. Trimming left V 0 bases short and J 4 bases short, with 7 bases between. The DNA for the CDR3 is TGTGCCAGCAGTTACTCTGTAGGGTACGAGCAGTACTTC. Its protein is CASSYSVGYEQYF.

For this clone: Additional DNA sequences in this sample encode the identical CDR3. The gene calls are TRBV6-5 and TRBJ1-2; D is uncertain. V lost 6 bases and J 3 bases, leaving 17 bases between the germline ends. The CDR3 length is 15 residues. Germline CDR1 and CDR2: MNHEY and SVGAGI. For the CDR3, the DNA is TGTGCCAGCAGCGCCGACCAGGCCCCGTACTATGGCTACACCTTC. The encoded protein is CASSADQAPYYGYTF.

V and J are TRBV7-9 and TRBJ1-1; D unclear. The CDR3 covers 12 residues. CDR1 SEHNR and CDR2 FQNEAQ come from the germline V gene (reference sequence). V was trimmed by 1 base and J by 4 bases, leaving 4 bases between them. CDR3 sequence: CASSLGATEAFF. The CDR3 DNA is TGTGCCAGCAGCTTAGGGGCCACTGAAGCTTTCTTT.

This clone is labeled as medium-sized. The rearrangement joins TRBV5-6 to TRBJ2-3; 9 bases map to TRBD1. Germline V gives CDR1 SGHDT, CDR2 YYEEEE. CDR3 size: 15 residues. J was trimmed by 4 bases and V by 4 bases; bases with no gene match: 7. The CDR3: CASSPGQGNADTQYF. The CDR3 nucleotides read TGTGCCAGCAGCCCGGGACAGGGTAACGCAGATACGCAGTATTTT. Based on the CDR3 plus reference TRBV5-6 and TRBJ2-3, the full variable domain is DAGVTQSPTHLIKTRGQQVTLRCSPKSGHDTVSWYQQALGQGPQFIFQYYEEEERQRGNFPDRFSGHQFPNYSSELNVNALLLGDSALYLCASSPGQGNADTQYFGPGTRLTVL.

The gene calls are TRBV6-6 and TRBJ2-7; D possibly corresponds to TRBD1 (6 bases). The CDR3 has 13 residues. Germline values: CDR1 MNHNY, CDR2 SVGAGI (reference sequence). Trimming removed 5 bases from V and 4 bases from J, with 12 bases in between. CDR3 in amino acids: CASSRDKIYEQYF. As DNA, the CDR3 is TGTGCCAGCAGTAGGGACAAGATTTACGAGCAGTACTTC.

V is TRBV18 and J is TRBJ2-7, with D possibly being TRBD1 (8 bases). The V gene's germline CDR1 is KGHSH and CDR2 LQKENI. The V and J ends lost 4 bases and 4 bases respectively, with 23 bases between them. The CDR3 runs 17 residues. The CDR3 loop reads CASSLLRNRGGPYEQYF. DNA for the CDR3: TGTGCCAGCTCACTATTAAGGAACAGGGGGGGCCCTTACGAGCAGTACTTC.

The chain joins TRBV7-9 to TRBJ1-1, with D tentatively TRBD1 (5 bases). Trimming removed 5 bases at V and 3 bases at J, with 10 bases between. The CDR3 sequence is 13 residues long. Germline loops: CDR1 SEHNR, CDR2 FQNEAQ (reference sequence). The CDR3 sequence: CASSTRGHTEAFF. CDR3 nucleotide sequence: TGTGCCAGCAGCACGAGGGGTCACACTGAAGCTTTCTTT.

This rearrangement joins TRBV7-3 to TRBJ2-7; D perhaps matches TRBD1 (5 bases). The CDR3 totals 13 residues. The germline gives CDR1 SGHTA, CDR2 FQGTGA. V lost 5 bases and J 4 bases, leaving 12 bases between the germline ends. The CDR3 sequence is CASSPGQGYEQYF. The CDR3 nucleotides are TGTGCCAGCAGCCCAGGGCAGGGTTACGAGCAGTACTTC.

The chain joins TRBV7-3 to TRBJ1-2; D gene uncertain. The germline V gene encodes CDR1 SGHTA and CDR2 FQGTGA. This CDR3 spans 13 amino acids. V shed 5 bases and J shed 4 bases, with 11 bases lying between them. CDR3 bases: TGTGCCAGCAGCCCGTCGGGCCGCTATGGCTACACCTTC. Translation gives CASSPSGRYGYTF. Supplemented by reference TRBV7-3 and TRBJ1-2, the full variable domain reads GAGVSQTPSNKVTEKGKYVELRCDPISGHTALYWYRQSLGQGPEFLIYFQGTGAADDSGLPNDRFFAVRPEGSVSTLKIQRTERGDSAVYLCASSPSGRYGYTFGSGTRLTVV.

V usage is TRBV7-3 and J usage is TRBJ2-1, with 7 bases lining up with TRBD2. The germline V gene has CDR1 SGHTA and CDR2 FQGTGA. The CDR3 is made up of 15 amino acids. The junction had 12 bases not matched to a gene; V was cut back by 4 bases and J by 9 bases. This CDR3 is CASSSGLDGVAEQFF. The CDR3 region has the DNA TGTGCCAGCAGCTCCGGACTAGACGGGGTCGCTGAGCAGTTCTTC.

This chain uses TRBV27 with TRBJ2-1; TRBD2 aligns across 11 bases. This CDR3 spans 14 amino acids. V shed 7 bases, J shed 8 bases, and the junction held 7 bases outside the gene matches. Germline CDR1 reads MNHEY; CDR2 reads SMNVEV (reference sequence). CDR3 coding DNA: TGTGCCAGCAAGTCATTAGCGGGAGGGTATGAGCAGTTCTTC. Protein sequence: CASKSLAGGYEQFF.

This clone has just one count. The chain couples TRBV10-3 to TRBJ2-2, with TRBD2 matching 11 bases. The V and J ends lost 2 bases and 5 bases, in that order; junction bases with no gene match: 4. Germline assignment: CDR1 ENHRY and CDR2 SYGVKD. The CDR3 runs to 16 residues. The CDR3 nucleotides are TGTGCCATCAGTGAGATGGGACTAGCGGCGACCGGGGAGCTGTTTTTT. Residues: CAISEMGLAATGELFF.

This clone was detected a few times. The chain carries TRBV6-5 and TRBJ2-1; D may be TRBD2 (5 bases). Germline assignment: CDR1 MNHEY and CDR2 SVGAGI. This CDR3 has 13 residues. V lost 6 bases and J lost 0, with 6 bases in between. CDR3 residues: CASRGDSYNEQFF. CDR3 DNA sequence: TGTGCCAGCAGGGGAGACTCCTACAATGAGCAGTTCTTC.